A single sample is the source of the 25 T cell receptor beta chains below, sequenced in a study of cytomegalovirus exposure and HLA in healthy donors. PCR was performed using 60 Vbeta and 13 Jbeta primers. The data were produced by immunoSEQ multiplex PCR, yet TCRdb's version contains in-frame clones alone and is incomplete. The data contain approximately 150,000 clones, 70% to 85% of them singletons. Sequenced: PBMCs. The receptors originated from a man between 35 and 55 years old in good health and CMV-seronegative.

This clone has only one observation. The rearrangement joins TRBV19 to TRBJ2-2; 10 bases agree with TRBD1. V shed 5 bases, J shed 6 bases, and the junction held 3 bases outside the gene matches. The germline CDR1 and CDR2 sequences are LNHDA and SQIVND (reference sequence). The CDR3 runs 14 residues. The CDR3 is CASSWDRGSGELFF. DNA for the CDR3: TGTGCCAGTAGTTGGGACAGGGGCTCCGGGGAGCTGTTTTTT.

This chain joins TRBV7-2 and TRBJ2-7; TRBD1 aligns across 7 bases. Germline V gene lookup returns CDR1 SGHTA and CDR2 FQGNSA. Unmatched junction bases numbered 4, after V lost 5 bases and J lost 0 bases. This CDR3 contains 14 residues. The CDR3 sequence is CASSGTVYSYEQYF. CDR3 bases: TGTGCCAGCAGCGGGACAGTGTACTCCTACGAGCAGTACTTC.

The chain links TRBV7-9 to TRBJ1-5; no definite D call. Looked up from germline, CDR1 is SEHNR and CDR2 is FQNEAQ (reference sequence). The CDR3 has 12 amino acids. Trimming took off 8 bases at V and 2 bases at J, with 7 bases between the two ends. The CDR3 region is CASGRGNQPQHF. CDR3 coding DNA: TGTGCCAGCGGCCGGGGCAATCAGCCCCAGCATTTT. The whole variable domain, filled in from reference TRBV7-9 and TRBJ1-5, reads DTGVSQNPRHKITKRGQNVTFRCDPISEHNRLYWYRQTLGQGPEFLTYFQNEAQLEKSRLLSDRFSAERPKGSFSTLEIQRTEQGDSAMYLCASGRGNQPQHFGDGTRLSIL.

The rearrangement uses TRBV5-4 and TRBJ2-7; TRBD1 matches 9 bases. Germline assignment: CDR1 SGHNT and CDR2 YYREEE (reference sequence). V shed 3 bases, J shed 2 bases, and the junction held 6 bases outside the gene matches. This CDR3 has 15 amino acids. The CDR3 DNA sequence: TGTGCCAGCAGCTCCGGGACAGGGTCGACCTACGAGCAGTACTTC. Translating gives CASSSGTGSTYEQYF.

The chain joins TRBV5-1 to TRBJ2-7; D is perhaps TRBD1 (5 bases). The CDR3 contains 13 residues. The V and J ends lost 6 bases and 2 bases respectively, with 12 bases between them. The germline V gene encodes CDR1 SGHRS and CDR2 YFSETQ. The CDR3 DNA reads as TGCGCCAGCACAACAGGTAGCCCCTACGAGCAGTACTTC. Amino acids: CASTTGSPYEQYF.

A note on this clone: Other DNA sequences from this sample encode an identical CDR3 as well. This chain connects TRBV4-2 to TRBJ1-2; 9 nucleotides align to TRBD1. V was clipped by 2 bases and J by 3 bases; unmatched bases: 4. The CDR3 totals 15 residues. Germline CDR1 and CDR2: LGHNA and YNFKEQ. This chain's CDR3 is CASSQPGQGDYGYTF. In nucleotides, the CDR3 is TGTGCCAGCAGCCAACCGGGACAGGGAGACTATGGCTACACCTTC.

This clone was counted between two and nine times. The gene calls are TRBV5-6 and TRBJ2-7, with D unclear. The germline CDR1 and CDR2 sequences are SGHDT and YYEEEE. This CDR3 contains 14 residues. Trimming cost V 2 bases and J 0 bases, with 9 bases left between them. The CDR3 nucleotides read TGTGCCAGCAGCTTACTTGGGCACTCCTACGAGCAGTACTTC. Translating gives CASSLLGHSYEQYF.

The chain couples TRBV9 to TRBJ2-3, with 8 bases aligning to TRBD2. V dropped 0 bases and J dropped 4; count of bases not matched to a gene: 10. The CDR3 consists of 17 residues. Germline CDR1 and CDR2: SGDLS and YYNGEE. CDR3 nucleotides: TGTGCCAGCAGCGTAGAAGTAGCGGGGAGCTCACCAGATACGCAGTATTTT. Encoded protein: CASSVEVAGSSPDTQYF.

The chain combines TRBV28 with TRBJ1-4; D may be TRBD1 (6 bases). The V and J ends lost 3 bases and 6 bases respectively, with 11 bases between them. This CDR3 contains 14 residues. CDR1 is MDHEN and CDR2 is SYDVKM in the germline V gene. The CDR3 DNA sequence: TGTGCCAGCAGTTTGCCAGGGGTGTATGAAAAACTGTTTTTT. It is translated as CASSLPGVYEKLFF.

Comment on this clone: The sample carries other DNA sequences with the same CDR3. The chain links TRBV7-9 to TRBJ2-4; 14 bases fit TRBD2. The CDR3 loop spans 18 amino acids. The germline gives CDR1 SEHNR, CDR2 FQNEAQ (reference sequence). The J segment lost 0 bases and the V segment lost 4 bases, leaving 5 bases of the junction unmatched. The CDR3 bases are TGTGCCAGCAGCTCCTCCGGACTAGCGGGGGGAGCCAAAAACATTCAGTACTTC. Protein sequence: CASSSSGLAGGAKNIQYF. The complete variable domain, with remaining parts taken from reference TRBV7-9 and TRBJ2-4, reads DTGVSQNPRHKITKRGQNVTFRCDPISEHNRLYWYRQTLGQGPEFLTYFQNEAQLEKSRLLSDRFSAERPKGSFSTLEIQRTEQGDSAMYLCASSSSGLAGGAKNIQYFGAGTRLSVL.

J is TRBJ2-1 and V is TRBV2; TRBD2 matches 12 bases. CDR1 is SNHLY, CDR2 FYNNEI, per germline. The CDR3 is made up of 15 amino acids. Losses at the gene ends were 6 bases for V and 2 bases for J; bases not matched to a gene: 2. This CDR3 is CASSRTSGAYNEQFF. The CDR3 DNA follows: TGTGCCAGCAGCAGGACTAGCGGGGCCTACAATGAGCAGTTCTTC.

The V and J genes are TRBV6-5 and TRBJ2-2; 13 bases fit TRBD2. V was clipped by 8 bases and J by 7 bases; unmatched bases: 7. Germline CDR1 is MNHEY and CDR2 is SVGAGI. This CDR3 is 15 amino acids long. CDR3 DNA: TGTGCCAGCCGACGACTAGCGGGAGGATTCGGGGAGCTGTTTTTT. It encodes CASRRLAGGFGELFF.

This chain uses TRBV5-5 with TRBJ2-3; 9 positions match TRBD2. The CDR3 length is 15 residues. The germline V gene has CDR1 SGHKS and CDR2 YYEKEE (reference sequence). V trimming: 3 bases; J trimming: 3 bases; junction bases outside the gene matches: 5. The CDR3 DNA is TGTGCCAGCAGCTCCACTAGCGGGCTTACAGATACGCAGTATTTT. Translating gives CASSSTSGLTDTQYF.

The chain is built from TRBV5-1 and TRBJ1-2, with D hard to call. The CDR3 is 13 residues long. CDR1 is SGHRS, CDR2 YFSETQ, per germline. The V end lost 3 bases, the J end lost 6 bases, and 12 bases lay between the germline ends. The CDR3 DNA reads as TGCGCCAGCAGCTACGGAGAGAGACATGGCTACACCTTC. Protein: CASSYGERHGYTF.

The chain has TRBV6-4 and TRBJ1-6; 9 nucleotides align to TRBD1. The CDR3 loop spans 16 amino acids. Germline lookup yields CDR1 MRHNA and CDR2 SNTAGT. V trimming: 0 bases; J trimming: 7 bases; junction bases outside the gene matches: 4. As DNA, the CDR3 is TGTGCCAGCAGTGACTCCCCGGGACAGGGAAATTCACCCCTCCACTTT. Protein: CASSDSPGQGNSPLHF.

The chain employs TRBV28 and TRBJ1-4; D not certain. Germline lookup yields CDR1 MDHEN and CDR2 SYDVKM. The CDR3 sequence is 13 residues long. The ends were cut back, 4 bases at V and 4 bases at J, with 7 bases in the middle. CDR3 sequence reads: CASSYAGNEKLFF. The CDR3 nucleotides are TGTGCCAGCAGTTACGCGGGTAATGAAAAACTGTTTTTT.

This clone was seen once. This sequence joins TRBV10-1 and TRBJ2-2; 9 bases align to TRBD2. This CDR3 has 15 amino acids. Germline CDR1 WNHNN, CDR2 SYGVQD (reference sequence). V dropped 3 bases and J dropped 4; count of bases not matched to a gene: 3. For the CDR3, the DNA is TGCGCCAGCAGTGATCCAGCGGGAGGCACCGGGGAGCTGTTTTTT. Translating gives CASSDPAGGTGELFF.

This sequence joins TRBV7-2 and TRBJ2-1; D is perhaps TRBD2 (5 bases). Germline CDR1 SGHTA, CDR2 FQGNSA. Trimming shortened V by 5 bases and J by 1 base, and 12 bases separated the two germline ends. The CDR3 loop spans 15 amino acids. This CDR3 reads CASSRTAGSYNEQFF. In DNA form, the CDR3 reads TGTGCCAGCAGCCGGACGGCGGGTTCCTACAATGAGCAGTTCTTC.

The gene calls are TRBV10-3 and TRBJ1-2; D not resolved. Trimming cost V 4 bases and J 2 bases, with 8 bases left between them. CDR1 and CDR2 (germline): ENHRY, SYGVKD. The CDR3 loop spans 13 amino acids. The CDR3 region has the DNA TGTGCCATCAGTGGGGCAATAAACTATGGCTACACCTTC. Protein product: CAISGAINYGYTF.

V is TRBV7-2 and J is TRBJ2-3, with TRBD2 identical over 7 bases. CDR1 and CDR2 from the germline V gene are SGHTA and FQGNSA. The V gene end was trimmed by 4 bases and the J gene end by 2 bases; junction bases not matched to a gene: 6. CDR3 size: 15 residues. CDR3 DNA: TGTGCCAGCAGCTACAGCGGGGTCCCCACAGATACGCAGTATTTT. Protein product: CASSYSGVPTDTQYF. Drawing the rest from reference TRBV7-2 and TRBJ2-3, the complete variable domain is GAGVSQSPSNKVTEKGKDVELRCDPISGHTALYWYRQSLGQGLEFLIYFQGNSAPDKSGLPSDRFSAERTGGSVSTLTIQRTQQEDSAVYLCASSYSGVPTDTQYFGPGTRLTVL.

CDR3: CSVVLLAKNIQYF. Here the CDR3 DNA reads TGCAGCGTTGTACTGCTAGCCAAAAACATTCAGTACTTC. The rearrangement uses TRBV29-1 and TRBJ2-4; D is unclear. The CDR3 loop spans 13 amino acids. The ends were cut back, 4 bases at V and 0 bases at J, with 7 bases in the middle. Germline CDR1 and CDR2: SQVTM and ANQGSEA.

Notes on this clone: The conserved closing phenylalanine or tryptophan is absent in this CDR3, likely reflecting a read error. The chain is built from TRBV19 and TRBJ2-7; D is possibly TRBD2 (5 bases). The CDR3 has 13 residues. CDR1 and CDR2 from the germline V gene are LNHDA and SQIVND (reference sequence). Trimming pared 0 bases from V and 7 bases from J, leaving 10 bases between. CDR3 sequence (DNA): TGTGCCAGTAGTATAGATTTGGAGGAGGAGCAGTACCTC. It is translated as CASSIDLEEEQYL.

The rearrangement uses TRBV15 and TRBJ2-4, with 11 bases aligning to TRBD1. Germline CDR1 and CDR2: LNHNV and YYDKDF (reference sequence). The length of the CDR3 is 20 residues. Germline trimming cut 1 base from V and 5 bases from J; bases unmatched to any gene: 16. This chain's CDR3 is CATSRGYKGQGAFYENIQYF. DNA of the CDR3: TGTGCCACCAGCAGAGGTTATAAAGGACAGGGGGCGTTTTATGAAAACATTCAGTACTTC. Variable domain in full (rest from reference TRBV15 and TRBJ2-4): DAMVIQNPRYQVTQFGKPVTLSCSQTLNHNVMYWYQQKSSQAPKLLFHYYDKDFNNEADTPDNFQSRRPNTSFCFLDIRSPGLGDTAMYLCATSRGYKGQGAFYENIQYFGAGTRLSVL.

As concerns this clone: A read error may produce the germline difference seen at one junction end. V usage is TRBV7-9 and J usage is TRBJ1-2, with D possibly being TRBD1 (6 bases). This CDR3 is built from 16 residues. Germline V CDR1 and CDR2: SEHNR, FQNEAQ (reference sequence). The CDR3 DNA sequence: TGTTCCAGCAGCCCTGACGCTCACGACAGGCACTATGGCTACACCTTC. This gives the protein CSSSPDAHDRHYGYTF.

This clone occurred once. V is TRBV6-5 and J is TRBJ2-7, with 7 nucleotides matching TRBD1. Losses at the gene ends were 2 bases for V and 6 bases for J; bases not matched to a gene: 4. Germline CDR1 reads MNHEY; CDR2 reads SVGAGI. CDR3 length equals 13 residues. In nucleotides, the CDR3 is TGTGCCAGCAGTTACCGCCGGGACAGCGAGCAGTACTTC. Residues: CASSYRRDSEQYF.